This TCR beta chain was identified in a study of siplizumab effects on memory and regulatory T cells. Overall study results and limits: Assignment of a naive or memory phenotype failed for roughly 75-95% of the proliferating CD4+ or CD8+ clones. Proliferating siplizumab-cultured Tregs lacked confirmed suppressive function. Naive T cells looked more diverse than memory cells, and they looked like major contributors to the alloresponse.

Approximately 100,000 TCR templates were measured in each sample. Assay: immunoSEQ multiplex PCR; the TCRdb copy retains only in-frame clones and omits some. The sample comprises approximately 120,000 clones, 90% to 95% of which are singletons, and 0.65% to 0.9% rests with the top ten. About this clone: The antigen remains undetermined.

Trimming shortened V by 3 bases and J by 1 base, and 12 bases separated the two germline ends. The CDR3 is 15 amino acids. From germline, CDR1 is SGDLS and CDR2 YYNGEE. Sequenced: Tregs sorted from blood. The TCR sequence derives from a human donor in good health. The gene calls are TRBV9 and TRBJ2-3; D may be TRBD2 (7 bases). The DNA of the CDR3 is TGTGCCAGCAGCGCCCGAGGGGGGGGCACAGATACGCAGTATTTT. Translation gives CASSARGGGTDTQYF.